The clone carrying this T cell receptor (beta chain) was counted between two and nine times. Study processing details: From reference gene primer amplification, estimates of nucleated cell counts were derived. Using immunoSEQ multiplex PCR, the repertoire was profiled, and TCRdb retains in-frame clones only, with some absent. V and J calls and clone size are given by that table; D and trimming were obtained from the DNA. The table lists 150,000 or so clones, over 80% of them singletons. The data were obtained in a study of blood T cell repertoires in COVID-19. Study details: Samples representing acute and convalescent COVID-19 were sourced from the United States, Italy and Spain. In each case, the material was cDNA or gDNA derived from T cells, B-cell-depleted T cells, or PBMCs.

The specimen sequenced was peripheral blood. This sequence originates from a man aged 70 or older who had recovered from COVID-19.

CDR3 residues: CASGSGAPSGANVLTF. CDR3 nucleotides: TGTGCCAGTGGAAGCGGAGCCCCCTCTGGGGCCAACGTCCTGACTTTC. The chain has TRBV19 and TRBJ2-6, with D possibly matching TRBD2 (5 bases). V gave up 8 bases and J gave up 0 bases, with 14 bases separating them. This CDR3 contains 16 residues. CDR1 is LNHDA and CDR2 is SQIVND in the germline V gene (reference sequence).